The clone carrying this T cell receptor beta chain occurred many times. What it binds is not known. The data were obtained in a study of Graves' ophthalmopathy and Graves' hyperthyroidism. Study conclusions and caveats: Between ophthalmopathy and stable hyperthyroidism, a 13-signature model drew a separation with 87.88% sensitivity and approximately 79% specificity.

CDR3 length: 14 residues. V was cut by 6 bases and J by 6 bases, with 15 bases left in between. RNA served as the template for amplifying TCR beta CDR3 regions. First-round RT-PCR relied on HTBI primers, and a second-round multiplex PCR came next. TCRdb passed the multiplex PCR reads through MiXCR, listing each CDR3 protein once. The table includes 680,000 or so distinct CDR3 sequences, about 20% detected once. Stable hyperthyroidism meant no progression to ophthalmopathy within 18 months of follow-up. Diagnoses were established from clinical symptoms, serum thyroxine, TRAb, thyroid ultrasound and orbital computed tomography.

This clonotype originated in a young woman with stable Graves' hyperthyroidism. Some clones in this sample may be carry-over from other donors' samples. Sequenced sample: peripheral blood. V usage is TRBV12-3 or TRBV12-4 and J usage is TRBJ1-5, with a possible D match to TRBD1 (5 bases). As DNA, the CDR3 is TGTGCCAGCAGCCAGGGTCGGATCGGTCAGCCCCAGCATTTT. The encoded protein is CASSQGRIGQPQHF.